Following are 3 T cell receptor beta chains from one sample sequenced in a study of a mutant IDH1 vaccine in newly diagnosed glioma. Their target antigens are unknown. Time point denoted: week 5, during vaccination. The vaccine gave 300 ug of a 20-mer mutant IDH1 peptide subcutaneously per dose. Clones were sequenced by immunoSEQ multiplex PCR, and TCRdb holds only the in-frame ones, with some missing. The sample lists tens of thousands of clones; 91% were seen once. This specimen consisted of PBMCs, obtained from a glioma patient whose treatment included an IDH1 peptide vaccine. All receptors come from a woman between 45 and 65 years old with glioma.

The genes are TRBV7-8 and TRBJ2-7; the D is unclear. The CDR3 spans 13 residues. CDR1 SGHVS and CDR2 FQNEAQ come from the germline V gene. Trimming pared 3 bases from V and 2 bases from J, leaving 8 bases between. CDR3 in amino acids: CASSFGPTYEQYF. The DNA of the CDR3 is TGTGCCAGCAGCTTCGGGCCCACCTACGAGCAGTACTTC. The full variable domain, completed using reference TRBV7-8 and TRBJ2-7, is GAGVSQSPRYKVAKRGQDVALRCDPISGHVSLFWYQQALGQGPEFLTYFQNEAQLDKSGLPSDRFFAERPEGSVSTLKIQRTQQEDSAVYLCASSFGPTYEQYFGPGTRLTVT.

This chain connects TRBV4-2 to TRBJ2-5; 7 bases are shared with TRBD2. The J segment lost 3 bases and the V segment lost 0 bases, leaving 4 bases of the junction unmatched. Germline-derived CDR1 and CDR2 are LGHNA and YNFKEQ. The CDR3 is 15 residues long. CDR3 region: CASSQDNLAEETQYF. The CDR3, as DNA: TGTGCCAGCAGCCAAGATAACCTAGCGGAAGAGACCCAGTACTTC.

The J gene is TRBJ2-2, the V gene TRBV28; TRBD1 matches 7 bases. With 5 bases clipped from V and 4 bases from J, the junction kept 10 bases outside the gene matches. CDR1 MDHEN and CDR2 SYDVKM come from the germline V gene. The CDR3 runs to 16 residues. The CDR3 DNA reads as TGTGCCAGCAGTCGATCGGGACAGACTCGCACCGGGGAGCTGTTTTTT. Amino acid sequence: CASSRSGQTRTGELFF.